Shown below are 7 T cell receptor beta chains from a single sample sequenced in a study of metastatic and nonmetastatic thyroid tumors. Among the patients, none had received any treatment before thyroid surgery. From the PCR reads, TCRdb re-called clones with MiXCR. The sample lists under 7,500 clones; about 32% were seen once. Material: adjacent normal tissue. Every receptor here comes from a female donor with papillary thyroid cancer or a benign thyroid nodule (not recorded which). Some clones in this sample may be carry-over from other donors' samples.

This clone was counted between two and nine times. The V call is TRBV28, the J call TRBJ2-7; 9 positions agree with TRBD1. The CDR3 has 13 residues. Losses at the gene ends were 4 bases for V and 6 bases for J; bases not matched to a gene: 4. Germline V CDR1 and CDR2: MDHEN, SYDVKM. The chain's CDR3 is CASSSGTGFEQYF. The CDR3 DNA reads TGTGCCAGCAGTTCGGGGACAGGGTTCGAGCAGTACTTC.

The table lists this clone with a few counts. The chain recombines TRBV27 with TRBJ1-2; D unclear. In germline, CDR1 is MNHEY, CDR2 SMNVEV (reference sequence). Trimming shortened V by 0 bases and J by 8 bases, and 16 bases separated the two germline ends. The CDR3 runs 15 residues. The CDR3 DNA reads TGTGCCAGCAGTTTATCTCTTTCCAGTCAGCTCGGCTACACCTTC. Translated: CASSLSLSSQLGYTF.

This chain connects TRBV27 to TRBJ2-7, with D possibly TRBD1 on 8 matching bases. Germline assignment: CDR1 MNHEY and CDR2 SMNVEV (reference sequence). This CDR3 has 15 residues. Deletions cut 5 bases from V and 9 bases from J, with 23 bases between. CDR3 bases: TGTGCCAGCAGTCCCTCCGGTACAGGGGGAGGGCGGCAGTACTTC. Protein product: CASSPSGTGGGRQYF.

This chain's CDR3 is CSARSGYEQYF. DNA for the CDR3: TGCAGTGCTCGAAGCGGTTACGAGCAGTACTTC. The chain links TRBV20-1 to TRBJ2-7, with D perhaps matching TRBD2 (5 bases). The length of the CDR3 is 11 residues. V was shortened by 5 bases and J by 4 bases, with 9 bases between the two germline ends. The germline CDR1 and CDR2 sequences are DFQATT and SNEGSKA (reference sequence).

The V and J genes are TRBV5-1 and TRBJ2-7; 7 positions match TRBD2. Germline V gene data show CDR1 as SGHRS and CDR2 as YFSETQ. This CDR3 is built from 15 residues. V trimming: 0 bases; J trimming: 3 bases; junction bases outside the gene matches: 6. CDR3 in amino acids: CASSLESGGFYEQYF. The CDR3, as DNA: TGCGCCAGCAGCTTGGAATCCGGGGGGTTCTACGAGCAGTACTTC.

This clone rates as medium-sized. The CDR3 bases are TGTGCCAGCTCACTGGGGTACAGGGGGAGTCAGCCCCAGCATTTT. It yields the protein CASSLGYRGSQPQHF. The chain employs TRBV18 and TRBJ1-5; 8 nucleotides line up with TRBD1. The CDR3 contains 15 residues. V lost 4 bases, J lost 6 bases, and 8 bases stayed unmatched. Germline lookup yields CDR1 KGHSH and CDR2 LQKENI.

This chain connects TRBV20-1 to TRBJ1-5, with a possible D match to TRBD1 (6 bases). CDR1 and CDR2 from the germline V gene are DFQATT and SNEGSKA (reference sequence). Deletions cut 0 bases from V and 7 bases from J, with 13 bases between. There are 14 residues in the CDR3. The CDR3 nucleotides are TGCAGTGCTAGAGATCCACAGGGTAGCCAGCCCCAGCATTTT. It encodes CSARDPQGSQPQHF.